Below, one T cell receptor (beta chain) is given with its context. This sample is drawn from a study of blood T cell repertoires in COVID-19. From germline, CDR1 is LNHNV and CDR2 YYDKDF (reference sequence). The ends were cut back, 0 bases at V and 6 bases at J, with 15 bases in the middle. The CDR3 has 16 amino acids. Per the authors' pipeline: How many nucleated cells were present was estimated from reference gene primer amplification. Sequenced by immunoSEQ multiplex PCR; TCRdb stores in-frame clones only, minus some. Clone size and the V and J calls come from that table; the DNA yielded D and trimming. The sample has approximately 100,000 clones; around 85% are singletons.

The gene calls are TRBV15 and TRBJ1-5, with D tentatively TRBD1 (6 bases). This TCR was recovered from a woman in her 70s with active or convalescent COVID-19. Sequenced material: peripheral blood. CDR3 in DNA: TGTGCCACCAGCAGAGATCGGGTACAGGGCACTCAGCCCCAGCATTTT. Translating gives CATSRDRVQGTQPQHF.